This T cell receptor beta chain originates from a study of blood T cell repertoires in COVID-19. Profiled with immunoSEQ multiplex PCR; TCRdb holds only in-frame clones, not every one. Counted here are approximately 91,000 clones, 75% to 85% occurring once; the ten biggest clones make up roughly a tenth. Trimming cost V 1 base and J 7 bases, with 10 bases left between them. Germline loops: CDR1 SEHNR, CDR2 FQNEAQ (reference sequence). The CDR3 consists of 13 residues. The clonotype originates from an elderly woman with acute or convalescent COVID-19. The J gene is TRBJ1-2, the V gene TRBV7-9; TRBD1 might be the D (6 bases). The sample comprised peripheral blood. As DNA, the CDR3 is TGTGCCAGCAGCTTAGATACAGGGTCTGGCTACACCTTC. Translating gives CASSLDTGSGYTF.